This TCR beta chain was documented in a study of blood T cell repertoires in COVID-19. Overall study context: The cDNA or gDNA used as material had been derived from T cells, B-cell-depleted T cells, or PBMCs.

CDR1 LGHNA and CDR2 YSLEER come from the germline V gene. V lost 0 bases and J 8 bases, leaving 15 bases between the germline ends. This CDR3 is built from 15 residues. The data were produced by immunoSEQ multiplex PCR, yet TCRdb's version contains in-frame clones alone and is incomplete. Of approximately 170,000 clones in the sample, roughly nine tenths were seen once. This rearrangement joins TRBV4-3 to TRBJ2-3; no firm D call. The sample consisted of peripheral blood. The receptor was derived from a woman in her sixties or seventies with acute or convalescent COVID-19. CDR3 loop: CASSQDRFSPATQYF. CDR3 in DNA: TGCGCCAGCAGCCAAGATAGGTTTAGCCCGGCTACGCAGTATTTT.